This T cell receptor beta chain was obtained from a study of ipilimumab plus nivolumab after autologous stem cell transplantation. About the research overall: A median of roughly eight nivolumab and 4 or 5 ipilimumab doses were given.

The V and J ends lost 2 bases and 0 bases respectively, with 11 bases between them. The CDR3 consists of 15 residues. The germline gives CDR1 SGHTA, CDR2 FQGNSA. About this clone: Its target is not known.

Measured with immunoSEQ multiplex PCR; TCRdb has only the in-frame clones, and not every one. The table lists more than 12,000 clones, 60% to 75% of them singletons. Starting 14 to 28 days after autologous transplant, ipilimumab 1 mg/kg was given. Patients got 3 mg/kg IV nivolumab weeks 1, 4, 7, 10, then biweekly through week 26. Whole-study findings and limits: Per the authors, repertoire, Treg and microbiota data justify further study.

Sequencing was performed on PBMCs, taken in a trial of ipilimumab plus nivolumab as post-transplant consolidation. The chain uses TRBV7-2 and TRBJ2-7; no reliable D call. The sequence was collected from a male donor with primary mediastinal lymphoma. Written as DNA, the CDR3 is TGTGCCAGCAGCTTATACAGAGCAGTCTCCTACGAGCAGTACTTC. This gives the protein CASSLYRAVSYEQYF.